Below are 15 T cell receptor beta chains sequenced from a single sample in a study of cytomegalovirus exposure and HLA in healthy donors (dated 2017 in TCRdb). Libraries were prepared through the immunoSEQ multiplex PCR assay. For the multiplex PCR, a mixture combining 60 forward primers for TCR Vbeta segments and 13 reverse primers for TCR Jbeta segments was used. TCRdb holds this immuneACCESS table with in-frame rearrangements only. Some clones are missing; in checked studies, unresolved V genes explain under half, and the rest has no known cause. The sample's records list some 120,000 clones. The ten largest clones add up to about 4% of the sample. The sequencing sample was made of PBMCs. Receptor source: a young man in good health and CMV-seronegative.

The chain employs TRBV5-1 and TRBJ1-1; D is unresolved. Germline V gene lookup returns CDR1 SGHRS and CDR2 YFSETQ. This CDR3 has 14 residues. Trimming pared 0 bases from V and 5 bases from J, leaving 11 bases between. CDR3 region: CASSLGHGETEAFF. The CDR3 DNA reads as TGCGCCAGCAGCTTGGGACACGGTGAAACTGAAGCTTTCTTT. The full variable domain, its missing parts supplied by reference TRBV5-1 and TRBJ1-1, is KAGVTQTPRYLIKTRGQQVTLSCSPISGHRSVSWYQQTPGQGLQFLFEYFSETQRNKGNFPGRFSGRQFSNSRSEMNVSTLELGDSALYLCASSLGHGETEAFFGQGTRLTVV.

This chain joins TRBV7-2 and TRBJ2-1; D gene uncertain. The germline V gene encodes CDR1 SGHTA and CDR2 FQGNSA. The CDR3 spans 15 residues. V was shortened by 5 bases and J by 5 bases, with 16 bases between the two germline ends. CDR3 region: CASSPRGAGHNEQFF. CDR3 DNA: TGTGCCAGCAGCCCCCGTGGAGCCGGTCACAATGAGCAGTTCTTC.

CDR3 nucleotides: TGTGCCAGCAGCCCGGGGGGGGAAGGCGGCTACACCTTC. It translates to CASSPGGEGGYTF. The chain is built from TRBV7-8 and TRBJ1-2; TRBD1 might be the D (5 bases). This CDR3 is built from 13 residues. CDR1 and CDR2 from the germline V gene are SGHVS and FQNEAQ. Trimming stripped 5 bases from V and 8 bases from J, with 15 bases between.

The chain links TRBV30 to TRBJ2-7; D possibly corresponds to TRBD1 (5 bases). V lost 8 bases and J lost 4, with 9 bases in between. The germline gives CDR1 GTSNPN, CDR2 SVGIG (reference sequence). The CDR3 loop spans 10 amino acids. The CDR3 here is CAQGRYEQYF. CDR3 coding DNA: TGTGCCCAGGGCCGATACGAGCAGTACTTC.

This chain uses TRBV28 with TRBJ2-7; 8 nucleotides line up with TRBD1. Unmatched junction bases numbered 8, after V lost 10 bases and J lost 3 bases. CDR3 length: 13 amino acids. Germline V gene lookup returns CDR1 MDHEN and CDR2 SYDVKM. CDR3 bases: TGTGCCATGCGAAAAGGACAGGGCTACGAGCAGTACTTC. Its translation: CAMRKGQGYEQYF.

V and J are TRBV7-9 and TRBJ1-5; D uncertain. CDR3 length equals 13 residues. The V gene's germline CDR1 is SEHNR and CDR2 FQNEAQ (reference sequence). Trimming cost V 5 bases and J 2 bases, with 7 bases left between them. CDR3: CASSPYGNQPQHF. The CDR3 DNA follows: TGTGCCAGCAGCCCGTATGGCAATCAGCCCCAGCATTTT.

The CDR3 region is CASSESEESSYEQYF. CDR3 in DNA: TGCGCCAGCAGTGAGTCGGAGGAGAGCTCCTACGAGCAGTACTTC. This chain uses TRBV10-2 with TRBJ2-7; a possible D gene is TRBD2 (5 bases). The germline V and J ends were trimmed by 0 bases and 0 bases, with 9 bases remaining between them. There are 15 residues in the CDR3. CDR1 is WSHSY and CDR2 is SAAADI in the germline V gene.

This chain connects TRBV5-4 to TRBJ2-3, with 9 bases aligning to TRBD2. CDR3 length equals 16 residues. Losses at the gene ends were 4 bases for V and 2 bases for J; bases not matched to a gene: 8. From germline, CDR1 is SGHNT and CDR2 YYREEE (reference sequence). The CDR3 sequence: CASSRWTSAFTDTQYF. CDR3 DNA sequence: TGTGCCAGCAGCCGCTGGACTAGCGCCTTCACAGATACGCAGTATTTT. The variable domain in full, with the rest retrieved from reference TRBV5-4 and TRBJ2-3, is ETGVTQSPTHLIKTRGQQVTLRCSSQSGHNTVSWYQQALGQGPQFIFQYYREEENGRGNFPPRFSGLQFPNYSSELNVNALELDDSALYLCASSRWTSAFTDTQYFGPGTRLTVL.

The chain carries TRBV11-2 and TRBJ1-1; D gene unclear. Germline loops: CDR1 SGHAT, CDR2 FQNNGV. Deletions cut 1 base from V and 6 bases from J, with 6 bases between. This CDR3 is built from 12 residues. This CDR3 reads CASSLVPAEAFF. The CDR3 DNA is TGTGCCAGCAGCTTAGTTCCAGCTGAAGCTTTCTTT. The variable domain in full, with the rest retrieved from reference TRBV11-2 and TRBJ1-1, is EAGVAQSPRYKIIEKRQSVAFWCNPISGHATLYWYQQILGQGPKLLIQFQNNGVVDDSQLPKDRFSAERLKGVDSTLKIQPAKLEDSAVYLCASSLVPAEAFFGQGTRLTVV.

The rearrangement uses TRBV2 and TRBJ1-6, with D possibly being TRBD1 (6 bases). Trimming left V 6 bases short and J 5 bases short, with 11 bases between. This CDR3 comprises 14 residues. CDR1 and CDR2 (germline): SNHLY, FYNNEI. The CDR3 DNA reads TGTGCCAGCAGGGGGGCGTCGGATAATTCACCCCTCCACTTT. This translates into CASRGASDNSPLHF.

The CDR3 spells CAIRRLDSYNEQFF. The CDR3 DNA reads as TGTGCCATCAGGAGACTAGACTCCTACAATGAGCAGTTCTTC. This rearrangement joins TRBV10-3 to TRBJ2-1, with D possibly TRBD2 on 6 matching bases. Germline V gene data show CDR1 as ENHRY and CDR2 as SYGVKD. Trimming took 6 bases from V and 0 from J, leaving 9 bases between them. The CDR3 has 14 residues.

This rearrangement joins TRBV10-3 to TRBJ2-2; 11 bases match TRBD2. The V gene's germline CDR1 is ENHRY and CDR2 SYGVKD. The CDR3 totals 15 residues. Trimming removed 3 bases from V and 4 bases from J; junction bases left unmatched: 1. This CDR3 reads CAISDGTSGTGELFF. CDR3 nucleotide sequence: TGTGCCATCAGTGACGGGACTAGCGGCACCGGGGAGCTGTTTTTT.

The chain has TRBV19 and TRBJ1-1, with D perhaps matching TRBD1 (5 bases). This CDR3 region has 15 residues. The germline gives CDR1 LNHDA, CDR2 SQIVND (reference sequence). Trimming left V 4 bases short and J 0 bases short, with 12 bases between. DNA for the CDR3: TGTGCCAGTAGTACCTCCGACAGCATGAACACTGAAGCTTTCTTT. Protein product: CASSTSDSMNTEAFF.

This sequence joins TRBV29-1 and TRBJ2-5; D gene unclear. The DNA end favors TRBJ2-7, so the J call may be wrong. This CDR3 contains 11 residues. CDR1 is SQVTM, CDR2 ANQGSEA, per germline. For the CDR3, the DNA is TGCAGCGTTACTTCACGAAGCGAGCAGTACTTC. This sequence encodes CSVTSRSEQYF.

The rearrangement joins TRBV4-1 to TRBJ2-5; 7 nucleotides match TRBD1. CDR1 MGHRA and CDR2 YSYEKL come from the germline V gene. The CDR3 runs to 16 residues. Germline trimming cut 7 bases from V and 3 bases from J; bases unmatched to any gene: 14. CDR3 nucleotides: TGCGCCAGCACCTCACGGAACAAGGGGGCTGAAGAGACCCAGTACTTC. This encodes CASTSRNKGAEETQYF.